This entry lists 5 T cell receptor beta chains sequenced from one sample in a study of a mutant IDH1 vaccine in newly diagnosed glioma. Some clones are missing from TCRdb's copy, which holds only in-frame ones; the method was immunoSEQ multiplex PCR. The sample carries under 40,000 clones, approximately 78% recorded once. The antigens for these receptors are not known. Stated time point: week 35, safety follow-up. Topical imiquimod accompanied each vaccine dose, which consisted of 300 ug of mutant IDH1 20-mer peptide. This specimen was PBMCs, taken from a glioma patient whose treatment included an IDH1 peptide vaccine. Source of these receptors: a woman between 40 and 55 years old with glioma.

The chain joins TRBV7-9 to TRBJ2-7, with 8 positions matching TRBD1. V was clipped by 1 base and J by 2 bases; unmatched bases: 7. CDR3 length equals 16 residues. In germline, CDR1 is SEHNR, CDR2 FQNEAQ (reference sequence). The CDR3 bases are TGTGCCAGCAGCTTAGAGTCGGCAGGGGGCCCCTACGAGCAGTACTTC. It is translated as CASSLESAGGPYEQYF. Drawing the rest from reference TRBV7-9 and TRBJ2-7, the complete variable domain is DTGVSQNPRHKITKRGQNVTFRCDPISEHNRLYWYRQTLGQGPEFLTYFQNEAQLEKSRLLSDRFSAERPKGSFSTLEIQRTEQGDSAMYLCASSLESAGGPYEQYFGPGTRLTVT.

The chain combines TRBV7-2 with TRBJ1-1, with unresolved D. Germline V lookup: CDR1 SGHTA, CDR2 FQGNSA. Trimming shortened V by 3 bases and J by 5 bases, and 16 bases separated the two germline ends. The CDR3 runs to 15 residues. The CDR3 is CASSLGSRVMTEAFF. The CDR3 bases are TGTGCCAGCAGCTTGGGCAGCCGAGTGATGACTGAAGCTTTCTTT.

This chain joins TRBV6-1 and TRBJ2-5; D perhaps matches TRBD2 (7 bases). Per the germline V gene, CDR1 is MNHNS and CDR2 is SASEGT. The CDR3 extends over 15 amino acids. Trimming pared 7 bases from V and 1 base from J, leaving 16 bases between. CDR3 residues: CASTPAAGAQETQYF. The CDR3, as DNA: TGTGCCAGCACCCCCGCCGCGGGGGCCCAAGAGACCCAGTACTTC.

This chain joins TRBV5-4 and TRBJ1-2; 7 nucleotides align to TRBD1. Per germline, CDR1 SGHNT and CDR2 YYREEE (reference sequence). Trimming removed 4 bases from V and 0 bases from J; junction bases left unmatched: 6. The CDR3 runs to 15 residues. CDR3 residues: CASSQDRFPNYGYTF. DNA of the CDR3: TGTGCCAGCAGCCAGGACAGGTTCCCTAACTATGGCTACACCTTC. Combining the CDR3 with reference TRBV5-4 and TRBJ1-2 gives the whole variable domain ETGVTQSPTHLIKTRGQQVTLRCSSQSGHNTVSWYQQALGQGPQFIFQYYREEENGRGNFPPRFSGLQFPNYSSELNVNALELDDSALYLCASSQDRFPNYGYTFGSGTRLTVV.

The V call is TRBV10-3, the J call TRBJ2-3; 9 nucleotides match TRBD1. The CDR3 consists of 15 residues. Looked up from germline, CDR1 is ENHRY and CDR2 is SYGVKD. After removal of 7 bases from V and 0 bases from J, the junction contained 5 bases not matched to a gene. CDR3 protein: CAITPGQGSTDTQYF. Written as DNA, the CDR3 is TGTGCCATCACCCCGGGACAGGGAAGCACAGATACGCAGTATTTT.